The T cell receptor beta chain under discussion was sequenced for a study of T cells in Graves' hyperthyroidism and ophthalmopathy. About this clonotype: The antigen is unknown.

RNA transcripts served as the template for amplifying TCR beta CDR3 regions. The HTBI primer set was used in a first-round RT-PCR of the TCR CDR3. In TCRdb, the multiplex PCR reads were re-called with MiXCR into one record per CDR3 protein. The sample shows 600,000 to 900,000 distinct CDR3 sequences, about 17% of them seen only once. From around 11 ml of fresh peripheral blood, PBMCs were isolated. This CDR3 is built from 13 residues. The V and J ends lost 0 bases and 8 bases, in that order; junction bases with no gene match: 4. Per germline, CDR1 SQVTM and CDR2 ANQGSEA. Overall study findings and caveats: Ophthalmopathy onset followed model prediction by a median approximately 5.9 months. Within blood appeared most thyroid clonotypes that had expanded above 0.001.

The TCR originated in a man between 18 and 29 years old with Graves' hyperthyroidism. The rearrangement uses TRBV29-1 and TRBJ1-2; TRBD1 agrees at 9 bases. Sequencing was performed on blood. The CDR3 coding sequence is TGCAGCGTTGAAGAACAGGGGGCGGGGGGCTACACCTTC. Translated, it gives CSVEEQGAGGYTF.